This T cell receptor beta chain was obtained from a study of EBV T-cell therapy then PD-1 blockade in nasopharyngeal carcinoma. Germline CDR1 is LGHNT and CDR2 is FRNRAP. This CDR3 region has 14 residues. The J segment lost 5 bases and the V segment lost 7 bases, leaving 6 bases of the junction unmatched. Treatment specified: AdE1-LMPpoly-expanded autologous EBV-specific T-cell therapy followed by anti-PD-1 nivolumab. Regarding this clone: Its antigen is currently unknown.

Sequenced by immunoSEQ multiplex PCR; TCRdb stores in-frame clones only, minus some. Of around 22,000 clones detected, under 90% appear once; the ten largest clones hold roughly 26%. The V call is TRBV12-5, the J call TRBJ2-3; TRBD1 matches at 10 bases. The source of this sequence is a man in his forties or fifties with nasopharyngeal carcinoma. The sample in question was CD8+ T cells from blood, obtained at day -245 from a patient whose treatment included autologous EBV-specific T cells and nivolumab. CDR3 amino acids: CASAQGQGGDTQYF. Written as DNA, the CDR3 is TGTGCTAGTGCCCAAGGACAGGGGGGAGATACGCAGTATTTT.